The clone carrying this T cell receptor beta chain has more than one count but fewer than ten. Its antigen is unknown. These data belong to a study of T-cell memory formation after mild COVID-19. MiXCR, run by TCRdb on the 5' RACE reads, gives a single entry per CDR3 protein. This table holds 95,000 to 110,000 distinct CDR3 sequences, around an eighth found once. Whole-study findings and limits: Clones contracting over day 15 to 85 were CD4/CD8 balanced, with later expanders leaning CD4+.

V was trimmed by 3 bases and J by 6 bases, leaving 11 bases between them. CDR1 is SEHNR, CDR2 FQNEAQ, per germline (reference sequence). This CDR3 is built from 13 residues. Sequencing was carried out using PBMCs or a T cell subset sorted from them (not recorded which). The receptor was isolated from a man younger than 35 who had mild COVID-19 (a few samples of this study predate the infection). Cell type and time point are not known. The chain carries TRBV7-9 and TRBJ1-1; D remains ambiguous. The CDR3 is CASSFPRSPEAFF. The CDR3 nucleotides read TGTGCCAGCAGCTTCCCCCGGTCACCTGAAGCTTTCTTT. Combining the CDR3 with reference TRBV7-9 and TRBJ1-1 gives the whole variable domain DTGVSQNPRHKITKRGQNVTFRCDPISEHNRLYWYRQTLGQGPEFLTYFQNEAQLEKSRLLSDRFSAERPKGSFSTLEIQRTEQGDSAMYLCASSFPRSPEAFFGQGTRLTVV.